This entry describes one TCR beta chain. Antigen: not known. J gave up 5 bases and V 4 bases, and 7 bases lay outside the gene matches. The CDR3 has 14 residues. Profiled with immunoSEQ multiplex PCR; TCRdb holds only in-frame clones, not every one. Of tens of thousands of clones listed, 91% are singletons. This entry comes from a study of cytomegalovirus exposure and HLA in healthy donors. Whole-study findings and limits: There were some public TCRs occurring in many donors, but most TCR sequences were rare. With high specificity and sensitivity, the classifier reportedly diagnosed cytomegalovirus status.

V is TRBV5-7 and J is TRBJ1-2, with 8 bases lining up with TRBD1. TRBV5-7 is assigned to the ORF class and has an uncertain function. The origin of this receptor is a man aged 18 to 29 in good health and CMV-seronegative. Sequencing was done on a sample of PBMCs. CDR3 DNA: TGTGCCAGCAGCCCGTCAGGGGGCGCTTATGGCTACACCTTC. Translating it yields CASSPSGGAYGYTF.